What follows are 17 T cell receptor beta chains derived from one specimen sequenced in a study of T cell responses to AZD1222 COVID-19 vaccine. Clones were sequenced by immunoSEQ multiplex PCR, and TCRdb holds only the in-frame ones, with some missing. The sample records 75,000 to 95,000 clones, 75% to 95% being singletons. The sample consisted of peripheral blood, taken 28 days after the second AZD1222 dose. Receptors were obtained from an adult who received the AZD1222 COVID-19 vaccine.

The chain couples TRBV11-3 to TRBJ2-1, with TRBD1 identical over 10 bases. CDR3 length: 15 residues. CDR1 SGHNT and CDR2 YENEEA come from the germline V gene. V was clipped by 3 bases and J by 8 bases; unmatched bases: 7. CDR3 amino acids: CASSLAGTGAYEQFF. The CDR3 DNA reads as TGTGCCAGCAGCTTGGCCGGGACAGGGGCATATGAGCAGTTCTTC.

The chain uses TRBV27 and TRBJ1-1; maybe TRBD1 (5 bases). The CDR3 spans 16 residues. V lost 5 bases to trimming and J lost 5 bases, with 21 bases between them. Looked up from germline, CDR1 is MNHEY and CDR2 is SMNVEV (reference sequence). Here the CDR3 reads CASSPRGDRLGTEAFF. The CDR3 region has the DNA TGTGCCAGCAGTCCCCGGGGGGACCGACTCGGAACTGAAGCTTTCTTT.

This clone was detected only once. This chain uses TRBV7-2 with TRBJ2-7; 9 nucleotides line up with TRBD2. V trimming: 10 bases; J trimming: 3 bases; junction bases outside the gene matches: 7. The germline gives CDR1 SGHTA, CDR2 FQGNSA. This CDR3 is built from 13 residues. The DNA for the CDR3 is TGTGCCACCCTCTCTAGCGGGATCTACGAGCAGTACTTC. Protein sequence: CATLSSGIYEQYF.

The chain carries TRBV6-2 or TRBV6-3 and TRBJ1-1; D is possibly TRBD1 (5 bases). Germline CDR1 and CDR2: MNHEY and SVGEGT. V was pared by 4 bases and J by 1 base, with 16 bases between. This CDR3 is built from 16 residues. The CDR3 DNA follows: TGTGCCAGCAGTTCCGCTTGGGGGGGGACGAACACTGAAGCTTTCTTT. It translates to CASSSAWGGTNTEAFF.

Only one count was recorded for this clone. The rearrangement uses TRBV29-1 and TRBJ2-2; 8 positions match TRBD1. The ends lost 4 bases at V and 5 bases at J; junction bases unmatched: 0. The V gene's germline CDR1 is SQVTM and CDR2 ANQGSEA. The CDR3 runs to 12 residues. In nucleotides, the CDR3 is TGCAGCGTTGGACAGGGGACCGGGGAGCTGTTTTTT. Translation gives CSVGQGTGELFF.

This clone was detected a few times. The CDR3: CASSSANRDNTEAFF. Here the CDR3 DNA reads TGTGCCAGCAGCTCCGCTAACAGGGATAACACTGAAGCTTTCTTT. The J gene is TRBJ1-1, the V gene TRBV13, with D perhaps TRBD1 (6 bases). V was cut by 4 bases and J by 2 bases, with 14 bases left in between. Germline V lookup: CDR1 PRHDT, CDR2 FYEKMQ (reference sequence). The CDR3 extends over 15 amino acids.

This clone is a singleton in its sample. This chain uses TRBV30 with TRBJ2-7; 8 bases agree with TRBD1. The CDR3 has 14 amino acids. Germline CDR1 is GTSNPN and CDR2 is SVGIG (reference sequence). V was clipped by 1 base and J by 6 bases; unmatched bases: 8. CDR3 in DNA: TGTGCCTGGAGTGGGGCCTTCACAGGGGGCGAGCAGTACTTC. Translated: CAWSGAFTGGEQYF.

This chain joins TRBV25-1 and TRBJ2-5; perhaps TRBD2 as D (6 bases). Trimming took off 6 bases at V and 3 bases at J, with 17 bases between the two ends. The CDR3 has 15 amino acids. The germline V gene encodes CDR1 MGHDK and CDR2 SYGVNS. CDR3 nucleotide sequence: TGTGCCAGCAGCTGGAGTGGCGGAGGGAAAGAGACCCAGTACTTC. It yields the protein CASSWSGGGKETQYF.

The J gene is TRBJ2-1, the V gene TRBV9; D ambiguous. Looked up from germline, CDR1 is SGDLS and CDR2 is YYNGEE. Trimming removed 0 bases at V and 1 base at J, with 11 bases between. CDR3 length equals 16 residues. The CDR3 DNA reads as TGTGCCAGCAGCGTAGGAGGCGGACGGTCCTACAATGAGCAGTTCTTC. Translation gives CASSVGGGRSYNEQFF.

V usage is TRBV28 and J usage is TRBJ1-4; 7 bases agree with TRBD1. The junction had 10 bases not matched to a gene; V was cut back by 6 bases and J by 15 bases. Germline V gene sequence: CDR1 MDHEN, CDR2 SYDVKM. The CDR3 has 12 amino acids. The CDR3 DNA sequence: TGTGCCAGCAGCCCCTACGGGACAGCGGTGTTTTTT. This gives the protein CASSPYGTAVFF.

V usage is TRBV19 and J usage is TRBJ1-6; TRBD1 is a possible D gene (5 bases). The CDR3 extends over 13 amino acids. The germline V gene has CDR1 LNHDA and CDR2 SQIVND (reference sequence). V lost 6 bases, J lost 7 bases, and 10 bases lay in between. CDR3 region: CASSDRQNSPLHF. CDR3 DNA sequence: TGTGCCAGTAGCGACAGACAAAATTCACCCCTCCACTTT.

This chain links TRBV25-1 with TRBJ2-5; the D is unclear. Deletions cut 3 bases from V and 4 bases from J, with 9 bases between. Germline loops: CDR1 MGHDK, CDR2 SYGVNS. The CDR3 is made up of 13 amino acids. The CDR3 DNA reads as TGTGCCAGCAGTGAGCGGCAGCTAGAGACCCAGTACTTC. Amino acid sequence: CASSERQLETQYF.

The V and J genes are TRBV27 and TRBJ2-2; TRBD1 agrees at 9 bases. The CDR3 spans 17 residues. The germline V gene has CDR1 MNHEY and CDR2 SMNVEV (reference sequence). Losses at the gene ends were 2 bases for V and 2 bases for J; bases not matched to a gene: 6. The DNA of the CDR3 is TGTGCCAGCAGTTTACAAGCGGGACAGGGCAACACCGGGGAGCTGTTTTTT. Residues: CASSLQAGQGNTGELFF.

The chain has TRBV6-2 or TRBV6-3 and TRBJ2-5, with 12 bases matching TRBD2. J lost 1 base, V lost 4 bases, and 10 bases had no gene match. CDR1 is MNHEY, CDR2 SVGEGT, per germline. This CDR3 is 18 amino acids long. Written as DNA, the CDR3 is TGTGCCAGCAGTTCTCTACCTCGGACTAGCGGGACCCAAGAGACCCAGTACTTC. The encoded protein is CASSSLPRTSGTQETQYF.

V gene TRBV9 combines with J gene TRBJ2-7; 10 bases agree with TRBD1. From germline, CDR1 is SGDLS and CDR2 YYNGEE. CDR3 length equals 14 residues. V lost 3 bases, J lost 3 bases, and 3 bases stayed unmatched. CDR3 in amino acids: CASSARDRGYEQYF. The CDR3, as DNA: TGTGCCAGCAGCGCGAGGGACAGGGGCTACGAGCAGTACTTC.

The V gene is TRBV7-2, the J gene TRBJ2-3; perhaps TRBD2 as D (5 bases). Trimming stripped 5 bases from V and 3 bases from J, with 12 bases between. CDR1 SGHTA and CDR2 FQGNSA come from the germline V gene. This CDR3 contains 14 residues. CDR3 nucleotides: TGTGCCAGCAGCCTCCAAGGGAGTACAGATACGCAGTATTTT. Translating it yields CASSLQGSTDTQYF.

CDR3 coding DNA: TGTGCCAGCAGCTTCGCGGGGGCAGCCGAGCAGTACTTC. As protein: CASSFAGAAEQYF. This chain uses TRBV7-2 with TRBJ2-7; weak D call: TRBD2 (7 bases). With 3 bases removed from V and 6 bases from J, the gap between germline ends came to 12 bases. Germline values: CDR1 SGHTA, CDR2 FQGNSA. CDR3 size: 13 residues.